Below, 7 T cell receptor beta chains from the same sample are listed, as sequenced in a study of blood T cell repertoires in COVID-19. Only in-frame clones appear in the TCRdb table, and some are missing; sequencing was by immunoSEQ multiplex PCR. This table has some 490,000 clones, approximately 86% appearing once. Material for sequencing was PBMCs or T cells enriched from blood (not recorded which). These receptors were collected from a woman in her fifties or sixties who had recovered from COVID-19.

The chain employs TRBV3-1 (or the pseudogene TRBV3-2) and TRBJ2-1; D unclear. CDR1 is LGHDT and CDR2 is YNNKEL in the germline V gene (reference sequence). The CDR3 has 12 amino acids. V lost 3 bases and J lost 8, with 8 bases in between. The CDR3 loop is CASSQVSDEQFF. CDR3 DNA sequence: TGTGCCAGCAGCCAGGTGTCGGATGAGCAGTTCTTC.

This chain joins TRBV5-1 and TRBJ2-6, with a tentative D call TRBD1 (6 bases). With 4 bases removed from V and 3 bases from J, the gap between germline ends came to 20 bases. Germline lookup yields CDR1 SGHRS and CDR2 YFSETQ. The CDR3 runs 18 residues. The CDR3 reads CASSLGSGESIGANVLTF. DNA for the CDR3: TGCGCCAGCAGCCTAGGCTCAGGGGAATCAATTGGGGCCAACGTCCTGACTTTC.

The CDR3 DNA is TGTGCCTGGAGCCGAAAACAGGGTACCGGGGAGCTGTTTTTT. Its translation: CAWSRKQGTGELFF. This chain joins TRBV30 and TRBJ2-2; possibly TRBD1 for D (6 bases). This CDR3 has 14 residues. V lost 3 bases to trimming and J lost 5 bases, with 13 bases between them. Germline V CDR1 and CDR2: GTSNPN, SVGIG (reference sequence).

The rearrangement links TRBV2 to TRBJ1-4; D uncertain. This CDR3 is 19 amino acids long. V lost 5 bases to trimming and J lost 6 bases, with 28 bases between them. Looked up from germline, CDR1 is SNHLY and CDR2 is FYNNEI. The CDR3 loop reads CASSFTTGRWLQRYEKLFF. The CDR3, as DNA: TGTGCCAGCAGTTTCACAACGGGTAGATGGTTGCAGCGGTATGAAAAACTGTTTTTT.

The chain joins TRBV19 to TRBJ1-5; a possible D gene is TRBD1 (6 bases). V was clipped by 6 bases and J by 7 bases, with 16 bases between them. The CDR3 extends over 14 amino acids. Germline lookup yields CDR1 LNHDA and CDR2 SQIVND (reference sequence). DNA of the CDR3: TGTGCCAGTAGCAAATACAGGGAACCCCAGCCCCAGCATTTT. This encodes CASSKYREPQPQHF.

Only one count was recorded for this clone. The V and J genes are TRBV3-1 (or the pseudogene TRBV3-2) and TRBJ1-2; maybe TRBD1 (5 bases). The V end was cut by 0 bases, the J end by 8 bases, with 16 bases between. This CDR3 has 15 amino acids. Germline CDR1 is LGHDT and CDR2 is YNNKEL (reference sequence). The CDR3 sequence is CASSQDTGRVGGYTF. As DNA, the CDR3 is TGTGCCAGCAGCCAAGATACAGGCAGGGTCGGGGGCTACACCTTC.

The CDR3 protein is CASSLWQGEGIQYF. CDR3 bases: TGTGCCAGCAGCTTATGGCAGGGGGAAGGTATCCAGTACTTC. This chain connects TRBV7-2 to TRBJ2-5; 7 nucleotides match TRBD1. CDR3 size: 14 residues. After removal of 2 bases from V and 10 bases from J, the junction contained 10 bases not matched to a gene. In germline, CDR1 is SGHTA, CDR2 FQGNSA.